The entry that follows covers one TCR beta chain sequence. Repertoires were generated with immunoSEQ multiplex PCR, while TCRdb's copy carries only in-frame clones and drops some. The sample lists 75,000 to 90,000 clones; about 85% were seen once. The sample is drawn from a study of blood T cell repertoires in COVID-19. Study-wide background: Samples representing acute and convalescent COVID-19 were sourced from the United States, Italy and Spain. PBMCs, B-cell-depleted T cells, or T cells were the source of the cDNA or gDNA that made up the material.

The sequencing input was peripheral blood. The clonotype originates from a man at least 80 years old with active or convalescent COVID-19.

This chain's CDR3 is CASSLEPRTSGSTDTQYF. The DNA for the CDR3 is TGTGCCAGCAGCTTAGAGCCGCGGACTAGCGGGAGCACAGATACGCAGTATTTT. This sequence joins TRBV7-2 and TRBJ2-3; 11 bases match TRBD2. The germline V gene has CDR1 SGHTA and CDR2 FQGNSA. V shed 1 base, J shed 0 bases, and the junction held 6 bases outside the gene matches. The CDR3 length is 18 residues.